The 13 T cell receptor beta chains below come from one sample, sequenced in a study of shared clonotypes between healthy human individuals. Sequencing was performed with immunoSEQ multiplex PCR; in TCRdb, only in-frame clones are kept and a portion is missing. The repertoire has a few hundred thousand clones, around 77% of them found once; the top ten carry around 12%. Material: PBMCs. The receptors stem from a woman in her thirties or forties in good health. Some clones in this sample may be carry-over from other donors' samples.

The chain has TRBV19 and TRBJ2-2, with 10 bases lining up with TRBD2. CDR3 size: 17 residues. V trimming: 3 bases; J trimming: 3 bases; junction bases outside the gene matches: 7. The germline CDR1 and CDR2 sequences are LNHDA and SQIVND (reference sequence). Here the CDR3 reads CASSMPLAGDDTGELFF. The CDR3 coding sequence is TGTGCCAGTAGTATGCCCCTAGCGGGAGATGACACCGGGGAGCTGTTTTTT.

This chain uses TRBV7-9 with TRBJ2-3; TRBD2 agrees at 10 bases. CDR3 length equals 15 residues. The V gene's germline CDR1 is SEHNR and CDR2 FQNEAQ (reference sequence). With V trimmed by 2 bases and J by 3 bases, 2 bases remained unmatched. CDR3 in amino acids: CASSLLAGVTDTQYF. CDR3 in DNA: TGTGCCAGCAGCTTACTAGCGGGAGTAACAGATACGCAGTATTTT.

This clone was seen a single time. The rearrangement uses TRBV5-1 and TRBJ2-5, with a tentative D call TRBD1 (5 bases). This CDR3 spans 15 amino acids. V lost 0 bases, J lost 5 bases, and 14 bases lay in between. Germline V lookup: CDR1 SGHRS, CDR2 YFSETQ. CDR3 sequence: CASSLGGSPGETQYF. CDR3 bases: TGCGCCAGCAGCTTGGGAGGTTCTCCAGGGGAGACCCAGTACTTC.

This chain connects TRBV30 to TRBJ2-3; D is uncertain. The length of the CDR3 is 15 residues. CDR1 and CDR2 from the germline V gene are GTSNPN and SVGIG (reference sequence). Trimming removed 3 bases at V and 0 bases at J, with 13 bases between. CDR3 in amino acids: CAWSELVESTDTQYF. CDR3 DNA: TGTGCCTGGAGCGAGCTAGTGGAAAGCACAGATACGCAGTATTTT.

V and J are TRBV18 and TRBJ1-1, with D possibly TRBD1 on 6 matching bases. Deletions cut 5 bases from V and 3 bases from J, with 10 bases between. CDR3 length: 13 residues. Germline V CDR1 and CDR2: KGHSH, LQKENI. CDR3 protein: CASSFAGDTEAFF. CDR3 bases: TGTGCCAGCTCATTTGCAGGGGACACTGAAGCTTTCTTT.

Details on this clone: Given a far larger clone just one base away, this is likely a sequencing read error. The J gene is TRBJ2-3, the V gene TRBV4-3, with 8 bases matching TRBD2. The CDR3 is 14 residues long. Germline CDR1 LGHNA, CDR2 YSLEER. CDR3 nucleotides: TGCACCAGCAGCCAGGGACTAGAGGCAGATACGCAGTATTTT. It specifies CTSSQGLEADTQYF.

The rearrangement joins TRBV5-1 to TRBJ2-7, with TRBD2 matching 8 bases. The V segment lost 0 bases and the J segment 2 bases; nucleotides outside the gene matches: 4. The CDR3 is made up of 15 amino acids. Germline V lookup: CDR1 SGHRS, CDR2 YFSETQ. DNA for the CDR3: TGCGCCAGCAGCTTGGATCTAGCGGGCGCCTACGAGCAGTACTTC. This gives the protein CASSLDLAGAYEQYF. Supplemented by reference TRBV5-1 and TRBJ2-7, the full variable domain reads KAGVTQTPRYLIKTRGQQVTLSCSPISGHRSVSWYQQTPGQGLQFLFEYFSETQRNKGNFPGRFSGRQFSNSRSEMNVSTLELGDSALYLCASSLDLAGAYEQYFGPGTRLTVT.

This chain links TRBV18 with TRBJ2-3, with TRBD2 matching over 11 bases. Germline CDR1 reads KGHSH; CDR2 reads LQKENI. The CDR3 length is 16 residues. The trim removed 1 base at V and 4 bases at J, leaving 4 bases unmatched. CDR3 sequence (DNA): TGTGCCAGCTCACCACTAGCGGGAGGGCCTGCAGATACGCAGTATTTT. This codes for CASSPLAGGPADTQYF.

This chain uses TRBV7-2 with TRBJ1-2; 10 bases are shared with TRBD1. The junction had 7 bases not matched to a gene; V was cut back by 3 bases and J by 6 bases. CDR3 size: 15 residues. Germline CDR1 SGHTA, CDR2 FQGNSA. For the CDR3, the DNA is TGTGCCAGCAGCTTGGCGACCGGGACAGGGGATGGCTACACCTTC. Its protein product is CASSLATGTGDGYTF.

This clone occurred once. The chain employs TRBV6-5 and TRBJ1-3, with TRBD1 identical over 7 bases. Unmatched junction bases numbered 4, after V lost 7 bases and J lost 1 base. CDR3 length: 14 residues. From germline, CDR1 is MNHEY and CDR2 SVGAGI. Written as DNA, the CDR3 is TGTGCCAGCACCCGACAGGGTTCTGGAAACACCATATATTTT. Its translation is CASTRQGSGNTIYF.

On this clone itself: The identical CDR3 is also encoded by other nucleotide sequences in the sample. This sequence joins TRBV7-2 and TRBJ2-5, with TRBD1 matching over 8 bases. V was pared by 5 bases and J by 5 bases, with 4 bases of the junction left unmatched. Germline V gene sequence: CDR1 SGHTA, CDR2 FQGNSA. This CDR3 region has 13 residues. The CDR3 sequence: CASSLTGEETQYF. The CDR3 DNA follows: TGTGCCAGCAGCCTGACAGGGGAGGAGACCCAGTACTTC.

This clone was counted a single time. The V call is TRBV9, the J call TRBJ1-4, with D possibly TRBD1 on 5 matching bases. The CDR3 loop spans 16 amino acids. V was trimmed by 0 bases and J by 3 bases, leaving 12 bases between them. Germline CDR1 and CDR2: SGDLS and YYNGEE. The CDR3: CASSVGGTGANEKLFF. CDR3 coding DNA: TGTGCCAGCAGCGTAGGGGGGACCGGTGCTAATGAAAAACTGTTTTTT. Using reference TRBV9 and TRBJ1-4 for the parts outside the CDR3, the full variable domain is DSGVTQTPKHLITATGQRVTLRCSPRSGDLSVYWYQQSLDQGLQFLIQYYNGEERAKGNILERFSAQQFPDLHSELNLSSLELGDSALYFCASSVGGTGANEKLFFGSGTQLSVL.

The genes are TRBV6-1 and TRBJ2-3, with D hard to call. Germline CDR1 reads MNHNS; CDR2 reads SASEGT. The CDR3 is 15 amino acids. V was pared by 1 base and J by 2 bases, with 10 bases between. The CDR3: CASSEGQSNTDTQYF. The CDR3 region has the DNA TGTGCCAGCAGTGAAGGGCAGTCAAACACAGATACGCAGTATTTT.